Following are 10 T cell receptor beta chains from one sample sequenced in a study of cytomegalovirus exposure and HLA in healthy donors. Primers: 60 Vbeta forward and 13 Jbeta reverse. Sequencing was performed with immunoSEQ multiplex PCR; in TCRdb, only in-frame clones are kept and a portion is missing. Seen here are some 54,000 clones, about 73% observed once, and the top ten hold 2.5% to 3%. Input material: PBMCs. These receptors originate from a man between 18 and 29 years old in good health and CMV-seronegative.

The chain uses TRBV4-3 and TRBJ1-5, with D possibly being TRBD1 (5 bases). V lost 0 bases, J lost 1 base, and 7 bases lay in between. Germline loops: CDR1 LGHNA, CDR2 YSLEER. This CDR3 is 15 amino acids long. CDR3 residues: CASSQEGGSNQPQHF. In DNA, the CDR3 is TGCGCCAGCAGCCAAGAGGGGGGGAGCAATCAGCCCCAGCATTTT.

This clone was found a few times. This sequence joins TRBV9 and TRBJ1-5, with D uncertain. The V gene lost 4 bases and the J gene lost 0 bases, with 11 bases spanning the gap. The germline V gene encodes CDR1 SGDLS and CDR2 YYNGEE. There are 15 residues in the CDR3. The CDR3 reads CASSLRGLSNQPQHF. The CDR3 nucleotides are TGTGCCAGCAGCCTCAGAGGGCTTAGCAATCAGCCCCAGCATTTT.

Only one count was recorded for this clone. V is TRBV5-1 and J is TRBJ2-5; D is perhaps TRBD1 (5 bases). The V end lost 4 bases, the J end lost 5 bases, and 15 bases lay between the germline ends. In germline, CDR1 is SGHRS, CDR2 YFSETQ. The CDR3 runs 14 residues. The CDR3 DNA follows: TGCGCCAGCAGCATTCAGGGAAATTGGGAGACCCAGTACTTC. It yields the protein CASSIQGNWETQYF.

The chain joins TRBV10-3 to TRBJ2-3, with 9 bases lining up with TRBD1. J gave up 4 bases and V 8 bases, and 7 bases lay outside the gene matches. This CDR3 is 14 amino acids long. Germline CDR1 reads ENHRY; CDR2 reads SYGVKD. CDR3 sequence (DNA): TGTGCCATCGCTCTGGGACAGGGTGCAGATACGCAGTATTTT. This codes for CAIALGQGADTQYF.

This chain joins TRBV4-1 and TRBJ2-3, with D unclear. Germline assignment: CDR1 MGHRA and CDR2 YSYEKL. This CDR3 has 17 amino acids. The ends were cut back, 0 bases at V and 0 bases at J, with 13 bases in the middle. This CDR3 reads CASSQEYFSTSTDTQYF. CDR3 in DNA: TGCGCCAGCAGCCAAGAATATTTTTCCACTAGCACAGATACGCAGTATTTT.

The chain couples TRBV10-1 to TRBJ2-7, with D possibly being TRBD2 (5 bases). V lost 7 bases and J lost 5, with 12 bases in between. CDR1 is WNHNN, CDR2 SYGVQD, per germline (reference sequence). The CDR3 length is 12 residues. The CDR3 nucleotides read TGCGCCAGCAAGACGGCGGGCCACGAGCAGTACTTC. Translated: CASKTAGHEQYF.

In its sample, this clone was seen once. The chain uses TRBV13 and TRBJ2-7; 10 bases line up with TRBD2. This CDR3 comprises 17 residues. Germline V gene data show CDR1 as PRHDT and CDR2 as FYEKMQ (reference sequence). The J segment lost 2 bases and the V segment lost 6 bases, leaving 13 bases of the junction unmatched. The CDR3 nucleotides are TGTGCCAGCAGTTCCATAGGTGGGACTAGCGATCCCTACGAGCAGTACTTC. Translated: CASSSIGGTSDPYEQYF.

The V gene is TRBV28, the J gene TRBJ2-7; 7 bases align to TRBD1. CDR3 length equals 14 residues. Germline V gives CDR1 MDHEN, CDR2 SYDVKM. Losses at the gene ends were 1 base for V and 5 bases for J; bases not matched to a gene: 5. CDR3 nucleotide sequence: TGTGCCAGCAGTTTATTAGGGACAGTAGACGAGCAGTACTTC. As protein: CASSLLGTVDEQYF. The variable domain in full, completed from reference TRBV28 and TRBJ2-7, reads DVKVTQSSRYLVKRTGEKVFLECVQDMDHENMFWYRQDPGLGLRLIYFSYDVKMKEKGDIPEGYSVSREKKERFSLILESASTNQTSMYLCASSLLGTVDEQYFGPGTRLTVT.

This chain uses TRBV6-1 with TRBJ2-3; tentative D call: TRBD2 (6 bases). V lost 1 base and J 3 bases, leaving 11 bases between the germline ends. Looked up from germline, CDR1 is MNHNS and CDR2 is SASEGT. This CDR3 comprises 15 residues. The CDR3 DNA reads TGTGCCAGCAGTGAAGTGTTCGGAGGGACAGATACGCAGTATTTT. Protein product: CASSEVFGGTDTQYF.

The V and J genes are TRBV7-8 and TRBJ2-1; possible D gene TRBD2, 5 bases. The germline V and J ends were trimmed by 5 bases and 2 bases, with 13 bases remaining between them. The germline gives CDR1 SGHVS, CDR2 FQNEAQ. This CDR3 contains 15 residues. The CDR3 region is CASSPRVVTYNEQFF. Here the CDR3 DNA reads TGTGCCAGCAGCCCGAGGGTAGTAACCTACAATGAGCAGTTCTTC.